The text below deals with one T cell receptor (beta chain). What it recognizes is unknown. The CDR3 covers 15 residues. The trim removed 0 bases at V and 5 bases at J, leaving 4 bases unmatched. Germline V CDR1 and CDR2: SGHTS, YDEGEE. The source of the sample is a study of T cell clonotyping in hematopoietic cell transplantation. Some clones are missing from TCRdb's copy, which holds only in-frame ones; the method was immunoSEQ multiplex PCR. There are fewer than 80,000 clones in the sample; 85% to 95% occur only once, and around 1.5% lies in the top ten. The study, taken as a whole, reports: Without cell sorting, CD4 versus CD8 contributions remain unresolved. Higher Inverse Simpson Index values in graft donor and pretransplant recipient predicted broader posttransplant TCR diversity. At the given depth, recipient repertoires were over 95% de novo clonotypes.

This sequence originates from a man in his forties or fifties in good health. Some clones in this sample may be carry-over from other donors' samples. The J gene is TRBJ2-2, the V gene TRBV5-8, with 7 bases matching TRBD1. The material sequenced was peripheral blood mononuclear cells. CDR3 region: CASSLERQGTGELFF. For the CDR3, the DNA is TGTGCCAGCAGCTTGGAAAGACAGGGAACCGGGGAGCTGTTTTTT.